This TCR beta chain originates from a study of blood T cell repertoires in COVID-19. Clones were read by immunoSEQ multiplex PCR, and TCRdb kept only the in-frame ones, dropping some. Found here are around 250,000 clones, 85% to 90% of them singletons; the top ten hold roughly 1.6%. Looked up from germline, CDR1 is SGHNT and CDR2 is YENEEA. CDR3 length: 17 residues. V lost 0 bases, J lost 0 bases, and 12 bases lay in between. The sample taken for sequencing was PBMCs or T cells enriched from blood (not recorded which). This chain links TRBV11-3 with TRBJ2-1; possible D gene TRBD1, 6 bases. The clonotype originates from a woman aged 45-60 years who had recovered from COVID-19. CDR3 sequence (DNA): TGTGCCAGCAGCTTAGAATCCTACAGGGCCTCCTACAATGAGCAGTTCTTC. This sequence encodes CASSLESYRASYNEQFF.